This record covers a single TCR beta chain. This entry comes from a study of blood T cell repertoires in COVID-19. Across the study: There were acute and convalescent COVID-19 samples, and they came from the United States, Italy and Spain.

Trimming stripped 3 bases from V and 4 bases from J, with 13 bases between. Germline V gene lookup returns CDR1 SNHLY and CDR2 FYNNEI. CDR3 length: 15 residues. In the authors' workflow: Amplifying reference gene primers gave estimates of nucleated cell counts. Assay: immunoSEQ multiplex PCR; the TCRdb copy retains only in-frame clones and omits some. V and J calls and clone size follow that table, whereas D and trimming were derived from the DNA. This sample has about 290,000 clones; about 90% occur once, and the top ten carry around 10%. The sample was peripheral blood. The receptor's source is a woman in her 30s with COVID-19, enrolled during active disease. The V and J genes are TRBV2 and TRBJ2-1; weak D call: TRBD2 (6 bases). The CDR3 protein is CASSERLGRYNEQFF. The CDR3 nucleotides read TGTGCCAGCAGTGAGCGACTCGGGAGATACAATGAGCAGTTCTTC.